Only a few counts were recorded for the clone carrying this T cell receptor (beta chain). This sample was included in a study of spatial heterogeneity in lung cancer. One entry per CDR3 protein results from TCRdb running MiXCR on the 5' RACE reads. The sample lists tens of thousands of distinct CDR3 sequences; about 9.5% were seen once. Time point meaning: blood at routine non-recurrence follow-up after resection. The CDR3 is 14 residues long. The ends were cut back, 0 bases at V and 4 bases at J, with 10 bases in the middle. Germline V gene sequence: CDR1 SGHKS, CDR2 YYEKEE (reference sequence). The sample in question was PBMCs, obtained at follow-up. The TCR comes from a female donor with early-stage non-small cell lung cancer. This rearrangement joins TRBV5-5 to TRBJ1-2; D not certain. The CDR3 DNA is TGTGCCAGCAGCTTGGGTGTCAGCCCCTATGGCTACACCTTC. Its translation: CASSLGVSPYGYTF. The whole variable domain, filled in from reference TRBV5-5 and TRBJ1-2, reads DAGVTQSPTHLIKTRGQQVTLRCSPISGHKSVSWYQQVLGQGPQFIFQYYEKEERGRGNFPDRFSARQFPNYSSELNVNALLLGDSALYLCASSLGVSPYGYTFGSGTRLTVV.